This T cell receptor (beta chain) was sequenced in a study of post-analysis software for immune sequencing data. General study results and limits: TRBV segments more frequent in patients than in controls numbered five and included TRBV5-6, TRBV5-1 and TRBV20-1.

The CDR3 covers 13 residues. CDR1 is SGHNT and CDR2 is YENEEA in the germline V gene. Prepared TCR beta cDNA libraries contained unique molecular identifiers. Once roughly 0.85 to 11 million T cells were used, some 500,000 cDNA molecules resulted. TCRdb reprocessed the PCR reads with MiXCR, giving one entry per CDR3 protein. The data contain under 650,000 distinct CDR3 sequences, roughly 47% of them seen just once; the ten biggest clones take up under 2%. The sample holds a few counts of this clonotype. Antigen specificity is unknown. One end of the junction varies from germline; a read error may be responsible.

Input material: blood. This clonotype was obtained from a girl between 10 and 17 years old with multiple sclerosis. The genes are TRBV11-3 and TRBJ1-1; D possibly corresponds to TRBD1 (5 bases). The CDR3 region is CASSSTPDTEAFF. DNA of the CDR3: TGTGCCAGCAGCTCAACACCGGACACTGAGGCTTTCTTT.